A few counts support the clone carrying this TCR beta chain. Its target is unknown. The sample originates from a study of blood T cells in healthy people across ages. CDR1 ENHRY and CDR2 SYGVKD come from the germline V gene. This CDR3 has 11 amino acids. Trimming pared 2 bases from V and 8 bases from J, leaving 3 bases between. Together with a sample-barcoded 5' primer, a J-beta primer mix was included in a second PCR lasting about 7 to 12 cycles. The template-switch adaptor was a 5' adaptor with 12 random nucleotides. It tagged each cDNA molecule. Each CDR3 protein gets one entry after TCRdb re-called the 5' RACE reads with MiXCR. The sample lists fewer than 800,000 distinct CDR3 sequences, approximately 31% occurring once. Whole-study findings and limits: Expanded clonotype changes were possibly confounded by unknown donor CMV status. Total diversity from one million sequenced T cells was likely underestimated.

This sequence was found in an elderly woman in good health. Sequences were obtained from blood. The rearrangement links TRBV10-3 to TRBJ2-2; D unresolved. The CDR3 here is CAISELGELFF. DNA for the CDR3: TGTGCCATCAGTGAGCTGGGGGAGCTGTTTTTT.